This is a list of T cell receptor beta chains from one sample in a study of blood T cell repertoires in COVID-19. The assay was immunoSEQ multiplex PCR, and TCRdb's table has in-frame clones only and misses some. This sample has around 160,000 clones, with more than 85% found just once. Sample: peripheral blood. The receptors originated from a man younger than 30 with acute or convalescent COVID-19. The CDR3 runs from the conserved cysteine through the conserved F or W. The D gene is left open where the match is weak. A clone size is listed for some rows: how often the clone was seen (once, few, many), or a class if it is expanded.

clone size: -
D gene: -
V gene: TRBV19
J gene: TRBJ1-1
CDR3 protein: CASSIGWTAVNTEAFF
CDR3 DNA: TGTGCCAGTAGTATAGGTTGGACAGCTGTGAACACTGAAGCTTTCTTT

clone size: -
D gene: -
V gene: TRBV5-6
J gene: TRBJ1-6
CDR3 protein: CASSVTGNSPLHF
CDR3 DNA: TGTGCCAGCAGTGTTACAGGGAATTCACCCCTCCACTTT

clone size: -
D gene: TRBD1
V gene: TRBV7-9
J gene: TRBJ1-2
CDR3 protein: CASSPKTGGAGYTF
CDR3 DNA: TGTGCCAGCAGCCCCAAAACAGGGGGTGCTGGCTACACCTTC

clone size: -
D gene: -
V gene: TRBV6-5
J gene: TRBJ1-5
CDR3 protein: CASSFTPSSNQPQHF
CDR3 DNA: TGTGCCAGCAGTTTTACTCCAAGCAGCAATCAGCCCCAGCATTTT

clone size: -
D gene: -
V gene: TRBV6-5
J gene: TRBJ2-1
CDR3 protein: CASSYAGAPYNEQFF
CDR3 DNA: TGTGCCAGCAGTTACGCGGGGGCCCCCTACAATGAGCAGTTCTTC

clone size: -
D gene: -
V gene: TRBV12-5
J gene: TRBJ1-2
CDR3 protein: CASGPGGDYGYTF
CDR3 DNA: TGTGCTAGTGGTCCCGGGGGGGACTATGGCTACACCTTC

clone size: -
D gene: -
V gene: TRBV27
J gene: TRBJ2-7
CDR3 protein: CASSFQGGPYEQYF
CDR3 DNA: TGTGCCAGCAGTTTCCAGGGGGGCCCCTACGAGCAGTACTTC

clone size: -
D gene: TRBD1
V gene: TRBV18
J gene: TRBJ2-1
CDR3 protein: CASSRFLRDRGNEQFF
CDR3 DNA: TGTGCCAGCTCACGATTCCTCCGGGACAGGGGAAATGAGCAGTTCTTC

clone size: -
D gene: -
V gene: TRBV30
J gene: TRBJ1-1
CDR3 protein: CAWSTGTEAFF
CDR3 DNA: TGTGCCTGGAGTACCGGGACTGAAGCTTTCTTT

clone size: few
D gene: TRBD1
V gene: TRBV7-2
J gene: TRBJ1-4
CDR3 protein: CASSYRGRGEKLFF
CDR3 DNA: TGTGCCAGCAGCTACAGGGGGCGCGGTGAAAAACTGTTTTTT

clone size: -
D gene: -
V gene: TRBV28
J gene: TRBJ2-7
CDR3 protein: CASSSGQGFYEQYF
CDR3 DNA: TGTGCCAGCAGTTCCGGACAAGGGTTCTACGAGCAGTACTTC

clone size: -
D gene: TRBD1
V gene: TRBV3-1/TRBV3-2
J gene: TRBJ1-2
CDR3 protein: CASSPRDRAGLGYTF
CDR3 DNA: TGTGCCAGCAGCCCTAGGGACAGGGCAGGACTGGGCTACACCTTC

clone size: -
D gene: TRBD1
V gene: TRBV3-1/TRBV3-2
J gene: TRBJ1-2
CDR3 protein: CASSETGTGGGYTF
CDR3 DNA: TGTGCCAGCAGCGAAACCGGGACAGGGGGAGGCTACACCTTC

clone size: many
D gene: TRBD1
V gene: TRBV3-1/TRBV3-2
J gene: TRBJ1-2
CDR3 protein: CASSRQRGQGAGGYTF
CDR3 DNA: TGTGCCAGCAGCCGACAAAGGGGACAGGGGGCGGGAGGCTACACCTTC

clone size: -
D gene: -
V gene: TRBV15
J gene: TRBJ2-2
CDR3 protein: CATSPRQDTGELFF
CDR3 DNA: TGTGCCACCAGCCCCCGACAGGACACCGGGGAGCTGTTTTTT

clone size: -
D gene: -
V gene: TRBV2
J gene: TRBJ1-4
CDR3 protein: CASSEAQAGLNEKLFF
CDR3 DNA: TGTGCCAGCAGTGAAGCGCAGGCAGGGCTGAATGAAAAACTGTTTTTT